The 14 T cell receptor beta chains presented below share a single source sample, sequenced in a study of cytomegalovirus exposure and HLA in healthy donors. 13 Jbeta primers and 60 Vbeta primers were used for the PCR. The method was immunoSEQ multiplex PCR; TCRdb's version includes in-frame clones alone and lacks a portion of them. The repertoire consists of under 200,000 clones, with roughly 65% occurring once and the leading ten covering 3.5% to 5.5%. Source material: PBMCs. The receptors derive from a young woman in good health and CMV-seropositive.

J is TRBJ1-2 and V is TRBV28, with D tentatively TRBD1 (5 bases). Germline loops: CDR1 MDHEN, CDR2 SYDVKM. V lost 2 bases to trimming and J lost 9 bases, with 16 bases between them. The CDR3 has 14 amino acids. CDR3 in amino acids: CASSLPGRVYRYTF. CDR3 sequence (DNA): TGTGCCAGCAGTTTACCCGGCAGGGTTTATCGCTACACCTTC.

The rearrangement links TRBV13 to TRBJ2-5; D is ambiguous. The J call may be faulty, since TRBJ2-7 better matches the DNA end. This CDR3 is built from 12 residues. Germline CDR1 reads PRHDT; CDR2 reads FYEKMQ (reference sequence). The CDR3 spells CASSLSLNEQYF. As DNA, the CDR3 is TGTGCCAGCAGCTTAAGCCTAAACGAGCAGTACTTC.

The rearrangement links TRBV5-1 to TRBJ2-4, with a tentative D call TRBD1 (6 bases). With 4 bases removed from V and 12 bases from J, the gap between germline ends came to 20 bases. CDR1 is SGHRS and CDR2 is YFSETQ in the germline V gene. This CDR3 is built from 14 residues. Written as DNA, the CDR3 is TGCGCCAGCAGCCAGGGACAAGCCAGGGCCGGTCAGTACTTC. Translated: CASSQGQARAGQYF.

This clone was recorded only once. This chain links TRBV30 with TRBJ2-2, with 13 bases matching TRBD2. CDR3 length: 20 amino acids. With V trimmed by 3 bases and J by 2 bases, 15 bases remained unmatched. The germline CDR1 and CDR2 sequences are GTSNPN and SVGIG (reference sequence). CDR3 sequence reads: CAWSLGLGLAGRPNTGELFF. The CDR3 region has the DNA TGTGCCTGGAGCCTCGGGCTGGGACTAGCGGGGAGACCAAACACCGGGGAGCTGTTTTTT.

This clone was detected only a few times. V is TRBV5-5 and J is TRBJ2-7; D gene ambiguous. Trimming removed 0 bases from V and 2 bases from J, with 9 bases in between. The germline CDR1 and CDR2 sequences are SGHKS and YYEKEE (reference sequence). The CDR3 sequence is 14 residues long. The CDR3 spells CASSLDQTPYEQYF. The CDR3, as DNA: TGTGCCAGCAGCTTGGACCAAACTCCCTACGAGCAGTACTTC.

The chain has TRBV11-1 and TRBJ2-4; 8 positions match TRBD1. The V gene end was trimmed by 4 bases and the J gene end by 0 bases; junction bases not matched to a gene: 2. In germline, CDR1 is SGHAT, CDR2 FQDESV (reference sequence). The CDR3 runs 15 residues. CDR3 sequence: CASSSTGVAKNIQYF. In DNA, the CDR3 is TGTGCCAGCAGCTCGACAGGGGTAGCCAAAAACATTCAGTACTTC.

The V and J genes are TRBV7-6 and TRBJ2-1; 7 nucleotides agree with TRBD2. Germline V gives CDR1 SGHVS, CDR2 FNYEAQ. The CDR3 loop spans 16 amino acids. Trimming removed 1 base from V and 5 bases from J; junction bases left unmatched: 8. The CDR3 reads CASSLGSSRGDNEQFF. The CDR3 coding sequence is TGTGCCAGCAGCTTAGGGTCTTCCCGGGGGGACAATGAGCAGTTCTTC.

The chain employs TRBV10-3 and TRBJ2-3; 7 positions agree with TRBD2. The J segment lost 7 bases and the V segment lost 2 bases, leaving 12 bases of the junction unmatched. This CDR3 comprises 16 residues. Germline values: CDR1 ENHRY, CDR2 SYGVKD. CDR3 DNA: TGTGCCATCAGTGAGAGTCCGGGGCAGGGAGGGTATACGCAGTATTTT. This gives the protein CAISESPGQGGYTQYF.

The chain couples TRBV18 to TRBJ2-3; maybe TRBD2 (6 bases). From germline, CDR1 is KGHSH and CDR2 LQKENI. CDR3 size: 16 residues. V was shortened by 2 bases and J by 4 bases, with 16 bases between the two germline ends. The CDR3 region is CASSPSGGTVADTQYF. CDR3 nucleotides: TGTGCCAGCTCACCATCTGGCGGGACGGTGGCAGATACGCAGTATTTT. Filled out from reference TRBV18 and TRBJ2-3, the complete variable domain reads NAGVMQNPRHLVRRRGQEARLRCSPMKGHSHVYWYRQLPEEGLKFMVYLQKENIIDESGMPKERFSAEFPKEGPSILRIQQVVRGDSAAYFCASSPSGGTVADTQYFGPGTRLTVL.

The chain links TRBV27 to TRBJ2-1; D ambiguous. Germline lookup yields CDR1 MNHEY and CDR2 SMNVEV (reference sequence). The CDR3 totals 14 residues. V gave up 3 bases and J gave up 5 bases, with 11 bases separating them. The CDR3 DNA is TGTGCCAGCAGTTTGGGCCGGATTAACAATGAGCAGTTCTTC. Residues: CASSLGRINNEQFF.

The chain recombines TRBV9 with TRBJ2-7; 8 nucleotides line up with TRBD2. J was trimmed by 5 bases and V by 0 bases; bases with no gene match: 4. Germline values: CDR1 SGDLS, CDR2 YYNGEE. CDR3 length equals 14 residues. Written as DNA, the CDR3 is TGTGCCAGCAGCGTAGGGGCGGGGGGCAACGAGCAGTACTTC. Protein: CASSVGAGGNEQYF.

A note on this clone: Mismatch with germline at one junction end may stem from a read error. CDR3 DNA: TGTGCCAGCAGACTTGGAGAAACACTGTTTTTT. Translated: CASRLGETLFF. V and J are TRBV2 and TRBJ1-4; D gene uncertain. The CDR3 contains 11 residues. Germline-derived CDR1 and CDR2 are SNHLY and FYNNEI.

The V call is TRBV7-9, the J call TRBJ2-7; D not certain. Trimming took 1 base from V and 3 from J, leaving 7 bases between them. The CDR3 has 13 residues. The germline V gene encodes CDR1 SEHNR and CDR2 FQNEAQ (reference sequence). The CDR3 sequence is CASSLVRSYEQYF. CDR3 nucleotide sequence: TGTGCCAGCAGCTTAGTCCGGAGCTACGAGCAGTACTTC.

This chain joins TRBV28 and TRBJ2-5; TRBD2 might be the D (6 bases). This CDR3 contains 13 residues. Per the germline V gene, CDR1 is MDHEN and CDR2 is SYDVKM. The V and J ends lost 8 bases and 2 bases respectively, with 12 bases between them. The CDR3 coding sequence is TGTGCCAGCCGGGACTCAAATCAAGAGACCCAGTACTTC. Translation gives CASRDSNQETQYF.